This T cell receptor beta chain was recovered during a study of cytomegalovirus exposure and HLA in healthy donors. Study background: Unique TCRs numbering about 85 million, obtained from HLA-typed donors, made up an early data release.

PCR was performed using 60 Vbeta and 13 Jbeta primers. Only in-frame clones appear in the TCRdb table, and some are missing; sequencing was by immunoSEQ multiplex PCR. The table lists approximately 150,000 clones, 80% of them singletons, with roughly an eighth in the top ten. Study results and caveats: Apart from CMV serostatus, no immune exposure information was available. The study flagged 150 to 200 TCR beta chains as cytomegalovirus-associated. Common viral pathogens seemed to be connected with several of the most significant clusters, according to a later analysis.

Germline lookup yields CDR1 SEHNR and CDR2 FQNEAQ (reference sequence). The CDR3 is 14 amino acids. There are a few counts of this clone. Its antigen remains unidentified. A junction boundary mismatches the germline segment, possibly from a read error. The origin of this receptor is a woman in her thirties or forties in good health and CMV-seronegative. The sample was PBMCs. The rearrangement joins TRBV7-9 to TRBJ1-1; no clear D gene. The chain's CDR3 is CSSSLRRGNTEAFF. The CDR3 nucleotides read TGTTCCAGCAGCTTACGCCGAGGAAACACTGAAGCTTTCTTT.